This T cell receptor (beta chain) was captured by sequencing in a study of T cell repertoires in cytomegalovirus infection. Study in general: TCR beta signatures that were public indicated CMV infection and matching HLA type.

Each CDR3 protein is one row after TCRdb ran MiXCR on the reads. Of roughly 250,000 distinct CDR3 sequences in the sample, about 12% were seen once. This clonotype came up many times. The antigen is not known. Study-level results: HLA-C-restricted CMV-specific TCR beta clonotypes were dominant in the ex vivo response. Cumulative public TCR beta family frequency identified CMV carriers with the relevant HLA.

The sequence was obtained from a human donor in good health (CMV status not recorded). Some clones in this sample may be carry-over from other donors' samples. Sequencing was performed on PBMCs.

CDR3 sequence: CASSPGTRSNQPQHF. The CDR3 DNA sequence: TGTGCCAGCAGCCCCGGGACACGCTCCAATCAGCCCCAGCATTTT. V is TRBV7-3 and J is TRBJ1-5, with D possibly being TRBD1 (6 bases). V was pared by 5 bases and J by 3 bases, with 14 bases between. Germline CDR1 SGHTA, CDR2 FQGTGA. CDR3 length: 15 residues.